The rows below give T cell receptor beta chains drawn from one sample of a study of blood T cell repertoires in COVID-19. Generated by immunoSEQ multiplex PCR, the TCRdb table keeps only in-frame clones and is missing some. Among about 72,000 clones, 82% were seen once, and the ten largest hold 18%. Sequencing was done on a sample of peripheral blood. These receptors all stem from a human donor in a cohort sampled during active COVID-19. Each CDR3 is given with its conserved first and last residue. The order of the fields is clone size, J gene, D gene, V gene, CDR3 DNA, CDR3 protein. The D gene is left open where the match is weak. Clone size is stated in some rows and not others, as once, few, many or a class when expanded.

NA | TRBJ2-1 | NA | TRBV5-4 | TGTGCCAGCAGTCCTCCGGTCCCTTCCAACAATGAGCAGTTCTTC | CASSPPVPSNNEQFF
NA | TRBJ1-4 | TRBD1 | TRBV15 | TGTGCCACCCGGTCGGGGACAGGGAATGAAAAACTGTTTTTT | CATRSGTGNEKLFF
NA | TRBJ1-5 | NA | TRBV27 | TGTGCCAGCAGTGCCGGGACATGGGGCAATCAGCCCCAGCATTTT | CASSAGTWGNQPQHF
NA | TRBJ2-7 | NA | TRBV12-3/TRBV12-4 | TGTGCCAGCAGTTTAATGTCGGCCTACGAGCAGTACTTC | CASSLMSAYEQYF
once | TRBJ1-2 | NA | TRBV27 | TGTGCCACCCACGCGGGAGGTGGCTACACCTTC | CATHAGGGYTF
once | TRBJ1-4 | NA | TRBV12-3/TRBV12-4 | TGTGCCAGCAGTTTACAAGGCCAGGGTCACAATTTT | CASSLQGQGHNF
NA | TRBJ2-3 | TRBD2 | TRBV5-1 | TGCGCCAGCAGCGACGGGACTAGCGGGGCTGGAACAGATACGCAGTATTTT | CASSDGTSGAGTDTQYF
once | TRBJ1-1 | NA | TRBV2 | TGTGCCAGCAGATACCGGGGGGCTGAAGCTTTCTTT | CASRYRGAEAFF
NA | TRBJ2-2 | TRBD1 | TRBV5-1 | TGCGCCAGGTGGACCGACAGGGTGAACACCGGGGAGCTGTTTTTT | CARWTDRVNTGELFF
NA | TRBJ1-2 | NA | TRBV7-9 | TGTGCCAGCAGCTTAGCAACAGACTATGGCTACACCTTC | CASSLATDYGYTF
NA | TRBJ1-1 | NA | TRBV7-3 | TGTGCCAGCAGCTTCACAAGGAACACTGAAGCTTTCTTT | CASSFTRNTEAFF
NA | TRBJ1-3 | NA | TRBV5-1 | TGCGCCAGCAGCCTGGGCGGAACGGGTAGGGGATCTGGAAACACCATATATTTT | CASSLGGTGRGSGNTIYF
NA | TRBJ1-4 | NA | TRBV5-5 | TGTGCCAGCAGCTTAGACCGGGTGGAAAAACTGTTTTTT | CASSLDRVEKLFF
NA | TRBJ2-7 | NA | TRBV7-9 | TGTGCCAGCAGCTTAGTCGAGGGGGAGTCCTACGAGCAGTACTTC | CASSLVEGESYEQYF
NA | TRBJ2-1 | NA | TRBV3-1/TRBV3-2 | TGTGCCAGCAGCCAAGAGGTTAGAATCGATGAGCAGTTCTTC | CASSQEVRIDEQFF
NA | TRBJ2-5 | NA | TRBV5-8 | TGTGCCAGCACCTGGGGACTAGAGACCCAGTACTTC | CASTWGLETQYF
few | TRBJ1-2 | TRBD1 | TRBV3-1/TRBV3-2 | TGTGCCAGCAGCCGACAGGGCCCCCCGGGTGGCTACACCTTC | CASSRQGPPGGYTF
NA | TRBJ1-2 | TRBD1 | TRBV29-1 | TGCAGCGTTCAGGGGGCAAGCTATGGCTACACCTTC | CSVQGASYGYTF
NA | TRBJ2-3 | TRBD1 | TRBV5-1 | TGCGCCAGCAGCTCCGGGACAGTCGGGGGCACAGATACGCAGTATTTT | CASSSGTVGGTDTQYF
NA | TRBJ1-2 | NA | TRBV4-2 | TGTGCCACCAGGGAGGGGGGGCGAGTCAACTATGGCTACACCTTC | CATREGGRVNYGYTF
NA | TRBJ1-2 | TRBD1 | TRBV6-5 | TGTGCCAGCAGTAAAAGACAGGGTATTGCTGGCTACACCTTC | CASSKRQGIAGYTF
few | TRBJ2-7 | NA | TRBV7-9 | TGTGCCAGCAGTTACACAGGGACCGAGCAGTACTTC | CASSYTGTEQYF
NA | TRBJ1-2 | NA | TRBV6-5 | TGTGCCAGCAGTTATATAGGCGGGGGAGACTACACCTTC | CASSYIGGGDYTF
few | TRBJ1-5 | NA | TRBV4-1 | TGCGCCAGCAGCCCAAGGGGTCTCCTCTACAATCAGCCCCAGCATTTT | CASSPRGLLYNQPQHF
NA | TRBJ2-2 | TRBD2 | TRBV7-2 | TGTGCCAGCAGCTCACCGGGACTAAGGGGCGGGGAGCTGTTTTTT | CASSSPGLRGGELFF
NA | TRBJ2-3 | NA | TRBV7-9 | TGTGCCAGCAGCCTGGGACTCGACCCCACAGATACGCAGTATTTT | CASSLGLDPTDTQYF
NA | TRBJ2-7 | TRBD1 | TRBV15 | TGTGCCACTCGGACAGGGAGCTCCTACGAGCAGTACTTC | CATRTGSSYEQYF
NA | TRBJ1-6 | NA | TRBV25-1 | TGTGCCAGCAGTGAGCCCAAACAGGGAGTATCTTCACCCCTCCACTTT | CASSEPKQGVSSPLHF
NA | TRBJ1-1 | NA | TRBV6-2/TRBV6-3 | TGTGCCAGCAGTTATGGACTAGGAAACACTGAAGCTTTCTTT | CASSYGLGNTEAFF
NA | TRBJ1-2 | TRBD1 | TRBV7-9 | TGTGCCAGCAGCCTTGACAGGGGATGGGGCGGCTACACCTTC | CASSLDRGWGGYTF
NA | TRBJ2-3 | NA | TRBV7-2 | TGTGCCAGCAGCTCTAACAGGGTGGCAGATACGCAGTATTTT | CASSSNRVADTQYF
NA | TRBJ2-1 | TRBD2 | TRBV15 | TGTGCCACCAGCAAGATACTAGCGGTAAGCTACAATGAGCAGTTCTTC | CATSKILAVSYNEQFF
NA | TRBJ1-1 | NA | TRBV5-5 | TGTGCCAGCAGCCCGAGGGGGGGAGGCGCTGAAGCTTTCTTT | CASSPRGGGAEAFF
NA | TRBJ1-2 | NA | TRBV7-9 | TGTGCCAGCAGCTCGACAGTGAACCTCTATGGCTACACCTTC | CASSSTVNLYGYTF
NA | TRBJ2-1 | NA | TRBV2 | TGTGCCAGCAGTGAATTTGGTGAGCACAATGAGCAGTTCTTC | CASSEFGEHNEQFF
large | TRBJ2-2 | NA | TRBV6-5 | TGTGCCAGCAGTCCCAAGGGGGGGCCCGGGGAGCTGTTTTTT | CASSPKGGPGELFF